The following is a T cell receptor beta chain sequence with its context. This entry belongs to a study of T-cell memory formation after mild COVID-19. TCRdb processed the 5' RACE reads anew with MiXCR; each CDR3 protein has one entry. This repertoire shows about 560,000 distinct CDR3 sequences, approximately 21% found once; its top ten account for around 8.4%. Trimming took off 3 bases at V and 7 bases at J, with 18 bases between the two ends. CDR1 is KGHDR and CDR2 is SFDVKD in the germline V gene. The CDR3 consists of 16 residues. The V gene is TRBV24-1, the J gene TRBJ2-1, with D perhaps assigned TRBD1 or TRBD2 (5 bases each). The sequenced sample was PBMCs or a T cell subset sorted from them (not recorded which). This clonotype was sampled from an adult woman who had mild COVID-19 (a few samples of this study predate the infection). Cell type and time point are not known. CDR3 amino acids: CATSDPPRDGYNEQFF. The CDR3 region has the DNA TGTGCCACCAGTGATCCCCCCCGGGACGGTTATAATGAGCAGTTCTTC.